What follows are 2 T cell receptor beta chains derived from one specimen sequenced in a study of control samples from healthy donors and cancer patients. Using immunoSEQ multiplex PCR, the repertoire was profiled, and TCRdb retains in-frame clones only, with some absent. The sample shows about 40,000 clones, about 93% of them seen only once. The material sequenced was blood. These receptor sequences come from a woman aged 45-65 years in good health.

The CDR3 reads CSASVTDTQYF. The CDR3, as DNA: TGCAGTGCTAGCGTCACAGATACGCAGTATTTT. The gene calls are TRBV20-1 and TRBJ2-3; D uncertain. CDR1 DFQATT and CDR2 SNEGSKA come from the germline V gene (reference sequence). This CDR3 has 11 residues. Trimming stripped 3 bases from V and 2 bases from J, with 3 bases between.

CDR3 bases: TGTGCCAGCAGTGGACAGGGTGGAAGCAATCAGCCCCAGCATTTT. It yields the protein CASSGQGGSNQPQHF. The chain combines TRBV28 with TRBJ1-5; 8 bases align to TRBD1. From germline, CDR1 is MDHEN and CDR2 SYDVKM. Trimming at V came to 5 bases and at J to 1 base, leaving 4 bases not matched to a gene. The CDR3 covers 15 residues.